The 21 T cell receptor beta chains in this list originate from one sample, sequenced in a study of blood T cell repertoires in COVID-19. Profiling relied on immunoSEQ multiplex PCR, and the TCRdb table lists in-frame clones only, not all of them. Here the sample spans just over 300,000 clones, 70% to 90% being singletons. Input material: PBMCs or T cells enriched from blood (not recorded which). The origin of the receptors is a man aged 25 to 40 who had recovered from COVID-19.

DNA for the CDR3: TGTGCCAGCAGCACAGGACAGGGAAACACTGAAGCTTTCTTT. This codes for CASSTGQGNTEAFF. The chain combines TRBV5-8 with TRBJ1-1; 8 nucleotides agree with TRBD1. Trimming removed 4 bases from V and 2 bases from J; junction bases left unmatched: 4. CDR3 length: 14 amino acids. Germline CDR1 is SGHTS and CDR2 is YDEGEE. Combining the CDR3 with reference TRBV5-8 and TRBJ1-1 gives the whole variable domain EAGVTQSPTHLIKTRGQQATLRCSPISGHTSVYWYQQALGLGLQFLLWYDEGEERNRGNFPPRFSGRQFPNYSSELNVNALELEDSALYLCASSTGQGNTEAFFGQGTRLTVV.

The chain's CDR3 is CASRKGQGSYEQYF. The CDR3 DNA follows: TGTGCCAGTCGAAAGGGACAGGGCTCCTACGAGCAGTACTTC. The chain employs TRBV27 and TRBJ2-7; TRBD1 agrees at 9 bases. Germline CDR1 reads MNHEY; CDR2 reads SMNVEV (reference sequence). The CDR3 contains 14 residues. V dropped 9 bases and J dropped 0; count of bases not matched to a gene: 6.

The chain is built from TRBV19 and TRBJ2-7, with TRBD1 identical over 8 bases. The junction had 6 bases not matched to a gene; V was cut back by 5 bases and J by 6 bases. Germline-derived CDR1 and CDR2 are LNHDA and SQIVND (reference sequence). This CDR3 spans 13 amino acids. This CDR3 is CASSQDRVGEQYF. The CDR3 coding sequence is TGTGCCAGTAGTCAGGACAGGGTGGGCGAGCAGTACTTC.

This clone was seen more than once but under ten times. This chain links TRBV2 with TRBJ1-5; 9 nucleotides match TRBD1. The trim removed 5 bases at V and 2 bases at J, leaving 10 bases unmatched. The germline gives CDR1 SNHLY, CDR2 FYNNEI. The CDR3 has 17 amino acids. CDR3: CASSPGQGFYGNQPQHF. Written as DNA, the CDR3 is TGTGCCAGCAGTCCGGGACAGGGATTCTATGGCAATCAGCCCCAGCATTTT.

The chain couples TRBV7-9 to TRBJ2-6, with D uncertain. V was cut by 1 base and J by 0 bases, with 10 bases left in between. The CDR3 is made up of 17 amino acids. Per germline, CDR1 SEHNR and CDR2 FQNEAQ (reference sequence). The DNA of the CDR3 is TGTGCCAGCAGCTTAGTAGGAGCGAGCTCTGGGGCCAACGTCCTGACTTTC. It encodes CASSLVGASSGANVLTF. The whole variable domain, remainder taken from reference TRBV7-9 and TRBJ2-6, is DTGVSQNPRHKITKRGQNVTFRCDPISEHNRLYWYRQTLGQGPEFLTYFQNEAQLEKSRLLSDRFSAERPKGSFSTLEIQRTEQGDSAMYLCASSLVGASSGANVLTFGAGSRLTVL.

Of note for this clone: Other DNA sequences within the sample encode an identical CDR3. The chain uses TRBV19 and TRBJ2-7; D might be TRBD1 (6 bases). The CDR3 contains 14 residues. Germline CDR1 LNHDA, CDR2 SQIVND (reference sequence). V was cut by 1 base and J by 0 bases, with 7 bases left in between. CDR3 sequence (DNA): TGTGCCAGTAGTATAGGAGGGGGCTCCTACGAGCAGTACTTC. Its protein is CASSIGGGSYEQYF.

The V gene is TRBV7-2, the J gene TRBJ1-1, with 10 nucleotides matching TRBD1. With V trimmed by 2 bases and J by 4 bases, 4 bases remained unmatched. Germline assignment: CDR1 SGHTA and CDR2 FQGNSA. The CDR3 sequence is 15 residues long. The CDR3 sequence: CASSLRTGGGTEAFF. The CDR3 DNA follows: TGTGCCAGCAGCTTAAGGACAGGGGGAGGCACTGAAGCTTTCTTT.

V and J are TRBV7-2 and TRBJ1-1; D is uncertain. CDR1 SGHTA and CDR2 FQGNSA come from the germline V gene. This CDR3 is 14 amino acids long. Trimming took off 4 bases at V and 5 bases at J, with 14 bases between the two ends. CDR3 DNA sequence: TGTGCCAGCAGCTCGACCTTTCGGGGTACTGAAGCTTTCTTT. Encoded protein: CASSSTFRGTEAFF.

This clone was seen just once. V usage is TRBV29-1 and J usage is TRBJ2-2; 11 bases fit TRBD2. The CDR3 contains 17 residues. The germline gives CDR1 SQVTM, CDR2 ANQGSEA. Germline trimming cut 0 bases from V and 5 bases from J; bases unmatched to any gene: 8. The CDR3 spells CSVEDRLAGGGTGELFF. The CDR3 coding sequence is TGCAGCGTTGAAGATCGCCTAGCGGGGGGAGGGACCGGGGAGCTGTTTTTT.

The gene calls are TRBV19 and TRBJ2-2; TRBD2 aligns across 11 bases. Germline V gene sequence: CDR1 LNHDA, CDR2 SQIVND (reference sequence). The CDR3 has 14 amino acids. V dropped 9 bases and J dropped 5; count of bases not matched to a gene: 5. The CDR3 DNA follows: TGTGCCAGCAGACTAGCGGGATCGACCGGGGAGCTGTTTTTT. It translates to CASRLAGSTGELFF. Supplemented by reference TRBV19 and TRBJ2-2, the full variable domain reads DGGITQSPKYLFRKEGQNVTLSCEQNLNHDAMYWYRQDPGQGLRLIYYSQIVNDFQKGDIAEGYSVSREKKESFPLTVTSAQKNPTAFYLCASRLAGSTGELFFGEGSRLTVL.

The V and J genes are TRBV11-2 and TRBJ1-1; perhaps TRBD1 as D (5 bases). Trimming took off 1 base at V and 10 bases at J, with 10 bases between the two ends. Germline CDR1 reads SGHAT; CDR2 reads FQNNGV. This CDR3 is 12 amino acids long. CDR3 region: CASSLGQGTAFF. For the CDR3, the DNA is TGTGCCAGCAGCTTAGGTCAGGGTACAGCTTTCTTT.

V gene TRBV10-3 combines with J gene TRBJ2-5; 10 bases fit TRBD2. This CDR3 contains 15 residues. CDR1 is ENHRY and CDR2 is SYGVKD in the germline V gene. J lost 3 bases, V lost 8 bases, and 9 bases had no gene match. The CDR3 sequence: CAIGERGGQEETQYF. The CDR3 DNA reads as TGTGCCATCGGCGAGCGGGGGGGCCAGGAAGAGACCCAGTACTTC.

Only a few counts were recorded for this clone. V gene TRBV6-1 combines with J gene TRBJ1-2, with unresolved D. This CDR3 region has 14 residues. Per the germline V gene, CDR1 is MNHNS and CDR2 is SASEGT. The V end was cut by 3 bases, the J end by 6 bases, with 14 bases between. The CDR3 DNA reads TGTGCCAGCAGTGAGGAGGGAACCGTTAATGGCTACACCTTC. Its protein product is CASSEEGTVNGYTF.

The chain joins TRBV9 to TRBJ2-1; 8 bases line up with TRBD2. Per the germline V gene, CDR1 is SGDLS and CDR2 is YYNGEE. CDR3 length equals 16 residues. The V and J ends lost 0 bases and 8 bases, in that order; junction bases with no gene match: 10. Here the CDR3 reads CASSVAPAGGHDEQFF. CDR3 coding DNA: TGTGCCAGCAGCGTAGCGCCCGCGGGGGGCCACGATGAGCAGTTCTTC.

This chain joins TRBV19 and TRBJ1-5; no firm D call. V was clipped by 6 bases and J by 3 bases, with 12 bases between them. Looked up from germline, CDR1 is LNHDA and CDR2 is SQIVND (reference sequence). The CDR3 is 14 amino acids. The CDR3: CASSGGGVNQPQHF. CDR3 bases: TGTGCCAGTAGCGGAGGAGGTGTCAATCAGCCCCAGCATTTT.

The chain combines TRBV19 with TRBJ1-6; TRBD1 agrees at 9 bases. The CDR3 loop spans 16 amino acids. The V gene's germline CDR1 is LNHDA and CDR2 SQIVND (reference sequence). J was trimmed by 6 bases and V by 3 bases; bases with no gene match: 6. The CDR3 sequence: CASSIVVTGGNSPLHF. CDR3 in DNA: TGTGCCAGTAGTATCGTTGTGACAGGGGGTAATTCACCCCTCCACTTT. Looking up the rest from reference TRBV19 and TRBJ1-6 gives the full variable domain: DGGITQSPKYLFRKEGQNVTLSCEQNLNHDAMYWYRQDPGQGLRLIYYSQIVNDFQKGDIAEGYSVSREKKESFPLTVTSAQKNPTAFYLCASSIVVTGGNSPLHFGNGTRLTVT.

The chain has TRBV5-1 and TRBJ1-1; 12 bases fit TRBD1. Per the germline V gene, CDR1 is SGHRS and CDR2 is YFSETQ. The J segment lost 1 base and the V segment lost 3 bases, leaving 10 bases of the junction unmatched. The CDR3 runs 18 residues. CDR3 protein: CASSSSGTGGVGNTEAFF. CDR3 DNA: TGCGCCAGCAGCTCATCCGGGACAGGGGGCGTGGGGAACACTGAAGCTTTCTTT.

The rearrangement uses TRBV6-5 and TRBJ1-2, with D uncertain. This CDR3 is 11 amino acids long. With 4 bases removed from V and 6 bases from J, the gap between germline ends came to 6 bases. Looked up from germline, CDR1 is MNHEY and CDR2 is SVGAGI. In DNA, the CDR3 is TGTGCCAGCAGTTCGGTGAATGGCTACACCTTC. It specifies CASSSVNGYTF.

V usage is TRBV30 and J usage is TRBJ2-3; 11 bases align to TRBD1. Germline-derived CDR1 and CDR2 are GTSNPN and SVGIG (reference sequence). The trim removed 3 bases at V and 8 bases at J, leaving 4 bases unmatched. This CDR3 is 13 amino acids long. The CDR3 loop is CAWRDRGLGTQYF. For the CDR3, the DNA is TGTGCCTGGAGGGACAGGGGGCTTGGTACGCAGTATTTT. The whole variable domain, filled in from reference TRBV30 and TRBJ2-3, reads SQTIHQWPATLVQPVGSPLSLECTVEGTSNPNLYWYRQAAGRGLQLLFYSVGIGQISSEVPQNLSASRPQDRQFILSSKKLLLSDSGFYLCAWRDRGLGTQYFGPGTRLTVL.

As to this clone: Other nucleotide sequences from this sample produce the same CDR3. V is TRBV7-6 and J is TRBJ1-1; tentative D call: TRBD1 (5 bases). Trimming stripped 1 base from V and 2 bases from J, with 8 bases between. This CDR3 region has 14 residues. The V gene's germline CDR1 is SGHVS and CDR2 FNYEAQ. Here the CDR3 reads CASSLGQGNTEAFF. The CDR3 coding sequence is TGTGCCAGCAGCTTAGGGCAGGGTAACACTGAAGCTTTCTTT.

The gene calls are TRBV12-3 or TRBV12-4 and TRBJ1-2; D is ambiguous. CDR3 size: 12 residues. Trimming shortened V by 3 bases and J by 4 bases, and 6 bases separated the two germline ends. In DNA, the CDR3 is TGTGCCAGCAGTTTTCTGTTCTATGGCTACACCTTC. This gives the protein CASSFLFYGYTF.